This T cell receptor beta chain was obtained from a study of beta chain features in type 1 diabetes. Regarding the study as a whole: Naive, central memory and Treg TCRB repertoires seemed to resemble each other more closely in patients than they did in healthy donors. In every one of the four CD4+ subsets, TCRB CDR3s were moderately but significantly shorter in Type 1 diabetes patients. cDNA-based reads could over-represent cells with high TCR expression.

Reverse transcription of all isolated RNA meant that expressed TCRB transcripts were sequenced. Generated by immunoSEQ multiplex PCR, the TCRdb table keeps only in-frame clones and is missing some. Among a few hundred thousand clones, 9.6% were seen once, and the ten largest hold 0.45% to 0.65%. This clone occurred many times. Its antigen remains unknown. V shed 6 bases and J shed 3 bases, with 18 bases lying between them. The V gene's germline CDR1 is KGHSH and CDR2 LQKENI. CDR3 size: 16 residues. The sequencing input was central memory CD4+ T cells from blood. This clonotype was obtained from a young man with type 1 diabetes. V usage is TRBV18 and J usage is TRBJ2-4; a weak D match, TRBD2 (6 bases). The CDR3 region is CASSPLEGNGKNIQYF. CDR3 sequence (DNA): TGTGCCAGCTCCCCTTTGGAGGGGAACGGCAAAAACATTCAGTACTTC.